This TCR beta chain was observed in a study of blood T cell repertoires in COVID-19 (TCRdb year 2020). In terms of the full investigation: Collaborator samples came from the United States, Italy and Spain and covered acute and convalescent phases of COVID-19. The prospective study material was composed of cDNA or gDNA derived from T cells, B-cell-depleted T cells, or PBMCs. The dataset comprised deeply sampled blood TCRbeta repertoires from subjects exposed to, actively infected with, or recovered from COVID-19. The repertoires were released in a freely available public database meant as a resource for research on the immune response to SARS-CoV-2. Samples were obtained from the ongoing ImmuneRACE study (first 160 participants) and from 1,000 to 1,500 subjects provided by 6 global collaborators. A de-identified subject ID, COVID-19 status, age in years and sex were almost always included in the sample metadata. Where available, HLA class I and class II types were obtained from metadata supplied by the sample provider rather than from assay-based typing.

CDR1 and CDR2 are drawn from the germline V gene (reference sequence): LNHDA, SQIVND. V ends up 7 bases short and J 9 bases short, with an unmatched junction base count of 3. The CDR3 starts with the cysteine, ends with the phenylalanine, and has 13 residues. The retained sequence is limited to the CDR3, 39 bases, with the frame set at the first base. Enrolling through a virtual design, the prospective study's participants ranged in age from roughly 18 to 95 years and lived across 20 to 30 United States geographic areas. Cohort assignment in the prospective study relied on participant-reported clinical history from a screening survey and a study questionnaire. Mobile phlebotomists in the prospective study collected whole blood, serum and a nasopharyngeal or oropharyngeal swab from every participant. Participants in the prospective study had the option to provide additional blood draws and questionnaires over a 2-month period. Before DNA extraction, blood samples from the prospective study were shipped at room temperature or frozen.

TCRbeta CDR3 regions were amplified from genomic DNA by means of the immunoSEQ Assay, a bias-controlled multiplex PCR. The published analysis was carried out like this. Within the assay, amplification of reference gene primers was used to estimate how many nucleated cells each sample contained. To quantify the absolute abundance of each unique TCRbeta CDR3 rearrangement, sequence reads were collapsed and filtered. For each sample, productive Simpson clonality was calculated as the square root of Simpson's diversity index across productive rearrangements. TCRdb carries this immuneACCESS record with in-frame sequences only. Its versions omit some clonotypes, under half of them owing to an unresolved V gene in the studies checked, with the rest unexplained. V and J calls and clone size are as listed in that table; D and trimming were resolved from the DNA. The table for this sample lists about 280,000 clones; 70% to 90% of them were counted only once. In total, the top ten clones hold roughly 3.9% of the sample.

Summary of the overall study and its limitations: Clinical and demographic metadata were provided uncurated, with the amount varying by source and participant.

As to this clone: There is no known antigen for this receptor. No much larger clone exists at a distance of one base, and base qualities are not known.

This TCR was recovered from a woman younger than 45 with acute COVID-19. This receptor chain uses TRBV19 and TRBJ2-2, with TRBD2 matching 12 junction bases. The sequenced material came from PBMCs or T cells enriched from blood (not recorded which). The CDR3 is CASIRTSGRELFF. The bases are TGTGCCAGTATCAGGACTAGCGGGAGGGAGCTGTTTTTT. Reference TRBV19 and TRBJ2-2 genes cover what lies past the CDR3, so the full variable domain is DGGITQSPKYLFRKEGQNVTLSCEQNLNHDAMYWYRQDPGQGLRLIYYSQIVNDFQKGDIAEGYSVSREKKESFPLTVTSAQKNPTAFYLCASIRTSGRELFFGEGSRLTVL.